These T cell receptor beta chains were read from a single sample in a study of blood T cell repertoires in COVID-19. Data came from immunoSEQ multiplex PCR; TCRdb stores just in-frame clones and leaves some out. The sample lists roughly 150,000 clones; more than 85% were seen once. The sample was peripheral blood. The receptors originated from a woman aged 70-85 years with acute or convalescent COVID-19. The CDR3 runs from the conserved cysteine through the conserved F or W. D genes are given only for firm matches. Size is stated for part of the rows, as once, few or many counts, or as a class when the clone is expanded.

V	J	size	D	CDR3	DNA
TRBV7-2	TRBJ2-3	.	TRBD2	CASSLLGAGFTDTQYF	TGTGCCAGCAGCTTGTTGGGAGCGGGGTTCACAGATACGCAGTATTTT
TRBV6-6	TRBJ1-2	.	.	CASRQTENYGYTF	TGTGCCAGCAGACAGACAGAAAACTATGGCTACACCTTC
TRBV5-6	TRBJ1-6	.	TRBD1	CASSLPGQGNNSPLHF	TGTGCCAGCAGCCTCCCCGGACAGGGAAACAATTCACCCCTCCACTTT
TRBV2	TRBJ1-3	.	TRBD1	CASSTGGTGVVGNTIYF	TGTGCCAGCAGTACCGGAGGGACAGGGGTCGTCGGAAACACCATATATTTT
TRBV14	TRBJ1-2	.	.	CASSQDSDNYGYTF	TGTGCCAGCAGCCAGGACAGTGATAACTATGGCTACACCTTC
TRBV5-6	TRBJ1-2	.	TRBD1	CASSLGQGVGYTF	TGTGCCAGCAGCTTGGGACAGGGGGTTGGCTACACCTTC
TRBV2	TRBJ2-1	.	.	CASPPTSREQFF	TGTGCCAGTCCTCCGACTAGTCGGGAGCAGTTCTTC
TRBV7-9	TRBJ2-1	.	TRBD1	CASSPRGQGMNEQFF	TGTGCCAGCAGCCCCAGGGGACAGGGGATGAATGAGCAGTTCTTC
TRBV19	TRBJ1-1	.	.	CASSIGVEAFF	TGTGCCAGTAGTATAGGAGTTGAAGCTTTCTTT
TRBV5-1	TRBJ2-2	.	TRBD2	CASSAGGNTGELFF	TGCGCCAGCAGCGCGGGGGGGAACACCGGGGAGCTGTTTTTT
TRBV7-6	TRBJ2-1	.	.	CASSRADNNEQFF	TGTGCCAGCAGCCGTGCGGACAACAATGAGCAGTTCTTC
TRBV19	TRBJ2-1	.	TRBD2	CASSRGGGNYNEQFF	TGTGCCAGTAGCCGCGGGGGGGGCAATTACAATGAGCAGTTCTTC
TRBV5-1	TRBJ1-4	.	TRBD1	CASSHTGTANEKLFF	TGCGCCAGCAGCCACACCGGGACAGCTAATGAAAAACTGTTTTTT
TRBV19	TRBJ2-1	.	.	CASSDDRSPEQFF	TGTGCCAGTAGCGATGACAGGTCGCCTGAGCAGTTCTTC
TRBV5-1	TRBJ2-5	.	TRBD1	CASTRSTGYGGETQYF	TGCGCCAGCACGAGGTCGACAGGGTACGGTGGAGAGACCCAGTACTTC
TRBV2	TRBJ1-2	.	.	CASRGRTYGYTF	TGTGCCAGCAGGGGCAGAACCTATGGCTACACCTTC
TRBV12-5	TRBJ1-4	.	TRBD1	CASGGLSRGRCEKLFF	TGTGCTAGTGGGGGTTTGTCCAGGGGGCGATGTGAAAAACTGTTTTTT
TRBV5-1	TRBJ2-5	.	.	CASSKTGLETQYF	TGCGCCAGCAGCAAAACAGGTTTGGAGACCCAGTACTTC
TRBV27	TRBJ1-1	many	TRBD1	CASSLWTGGGKNTEAFF	TGTGCCAGCAGTTTATGGACAGGGGGCGGTAAGAACACTGAAGCTTTCTTT
TRBV7-2	TRBJ1-2	.	.	CASSLGGTNYGYTF	TGTGCCAGCAGCTTAGGAGGGACTAACTATGGCTACACCTTC
TRBV19	TRBJ2-2	.	.	CASSILSTGELFF	TGTGCCAGTAGTATCCTGAGCACCGGGGAGCTGTTTTTT
TRBV5-4	TRBJ1-3	once	.	CASSFGGARGNTIYF	TGTGCCAGCAGCTTCGGGGGGGCACGTGGAAACACCATATATTTT
TRBV18	TRBJ2-3	.	TRBD2	CASSLLAGRSTDTQYF	TGTGCCAGCTCACTCCTAGCGGGGCGTTCCACAGATACGCAGTATTTT
TRBV12-5	TRBJ1-1	.	.	CASGNQQGEWSEAFF	TGTGCTAGTGGCAACCAACAGGGAGAATGGTCTGAAGCTTTCTTT
TRBV3-1/TRBV3-2	TRBJ2-3	.	TRBD2	CASSLRPDGGDTQYF	TGTGCCAGCAGCCTTCGTCCGGACGGGGGGGATACGCAGTATTTT
TRBV4-2	TRBJ2-7	.	TRBD1	CASSLVGGQGSEQYF	TGTGCCAGCAGCCTCGTTGGGGGACAGGGTTCCGAGCAGTACTTC
TRBV5-8	TRBJ1-6	.	TRBD1	CASSSTGVKNSPLHF	TGTGCCAGCAGCTCCACAGGGGTGAAAAATTCACCCCTCCACTTT
TRBV9	TRBJ2-3	.	.	CASRPGLRTDTQYF	TGTGCCAGCAGGCCGGGACTCCGCACAGATACGCAGTATTTT
TRBV5-6	TRBJ1-6	.	.	CASSLRGIGFYSPLHF	TGTGCCAGCAGCCTCCGGGGGATCGGGTTTTATTCACCCCTCCACTTT
TRBV11-3	TRBJ2-5	.	.	CASSLGQGETQYF	TGTGCCAGCAGCTTAGGTCAGGGGGAGACCCAGTACTTC
TRBV6-2/TRBV6-3	TRBJ2-4	.	TRBD2	CASSPRLAGVRVIHIQYF	TGTGCCAGCAGTCCCCGGCTAGCGGGGGTTCGAGTCATCCACATTCAGTACTTC
TRBV7-2	TRBJ1-1	.	.	CASSPQGPMNTEAFF	TGTGCCAGCAGCCCCCAGGGGCCCATGAACACTGAAGCTTTCTTT
TRBV18	TRBJ1-2	.	TRBD1	CASSPGTEIYGYTF	TGTGCCAGCTCACCCGGGACAGAAATATATGGCTACACCTTC
TRBV28	TRBJ2-5	.	TRBD2	CASHRTSGGREGTQYF	TGTGCCAGCCATAGGACTAGCGGGGGGAGGGAAGGGACCCAGTACTTC
TRBV19	TRBJ2-6	.	TRBD1	CASSIRGTESSEAGANVLTF	TGTGCCAGTAGTATTAGGGGGACAGAGAGCTCTGAGGCTGGGGCCAACGTCCTGACTTTC
TRBV19	TRBJ1-4	once	.	CASSIYSRRSEKLFF	TGTGCCAGTAGTATATACTCCCGGAGGTCTGAAAAACTGTTTTTT
TRBV7-2	TRBJ1-1	.	TRBD1	CASSTRTGAFRTEAFF	TGTGCCAGCAGCACCAGGACAGGGGCATTTCGCACTGAAGCTTTCTTT
TRBV28	TRBJ2-1	.	.	CASSSSGNEQFF	TGTGCCAGCAGTTCGTCGGGGAATGAGCAGTTCTTC
TRBV18	TRBJ1-5	.	TRBD1	CASSSGTGQNQPQHF	TGTGCCAGCTCATCGGGGACAGGGCAAAATCAGCCCCAGCATTTT
TRBV18	TRBJ1-5	.	.	CASSPIRGIDQPQHF	TGTGCCAGCTCACCAATCCGGGGGATTGATCAGCCCCAGCATTTT
TRBV14	TRBJ1-1	.	.	CASSPSGGREAFF	TGTGCCAGCAGCCCCAGCGGAGGCCGCGAGGCTTTCTTT
TRBV30	TRBJ1-2	.	.	CAWNTGSNYGYTF	TGTGCCTGGAACACAGGGTCTAACTATGGCTACACCTTC
TRBV11-2	TRBJ1-2	.	.	CASSSSFGGYGYTF	TGTGCCAGCAGCTCTTCCTTCGGAGGATATGGCTACACCTTC
TRBV28	TRBJ1-1	.	.	CASIRQMNTEAFF	TGTGCCAGCATACGCCAGATGAACACTGAAGCTTTCTTT
TRBV2	TRBJ1-6	.	.	CAGLTGLSNSPLHF	TGTGCCGGGCTCACAGGGTTATCTAATTCACCCCTCCACTTT
TRBV12-5	TRBJ1-5	.	TRBD1	CASAQRTGNQPQHF	TGTGCTAGTGCCCAGAGGACAGGGAATCAGCCCCAGCATTTT
TRBV20-1	TRBJ2-1	.	.	CSGGAMNEQFF	TGCAGTGGCGGGGCGATGAATGAGCAGTTCTTC